The clone carrying this T cell receptor (beta chain) was seen only a few times. As yet, its antigen is unknown. This sample was included in a study of early T cells in non-severe SARS-CoV-2 infection. The wider study: RNA in bulk from unsorted whole blood was sequenced, and chains were unpaired.

The CDR3 sequence is 11 residues long. V lost 8 bases, J lost 2 bases, and 7 bases lay in between. Germline V gene lookup returns CDR1 MNHEY and CDR2 SVGEGT. The TCR library protocol was used to attach unique molecular identifiers. These identifiers were attached to individual cDNA molecules. MiXCR, run by TCRdb on the 5' RACE reads, gives a single entry per CDR3 protein. This table holds 70,000 to 85,000 distinct CDR3 sequences, about 12% found once. Whole-study findings and limits: In VDJdb matching, anti-spike CD8 responses were favored while private and CD4 specificities went missing.

The rearrangement joins TRBV6-2 or TRBV6-3 to TRBJ2-7; D remains unclear. This receptor was identified in an adult who was a healthcare worker with PCR-confirmed SARS-CoV-2 infection or an uninfected control (not recorded which). Sequences were obtained from whole blood. The CDR3 protein is CASATPYEQYF. In nucleotides, the CDR3 is TGTGCCAGCGCAACTCCCTACGAGCAGTACTTC.